This T cell receptor (beta chain) was profiled in a study of T cell responses to AZD1222 COVID-19 vaccine. CDR1 is MNHEY, CDR2 SMNVEV, per germline (reference sequence). The CDR3 contains 12 residues. Trimming removed 5 bases at V and 1 base at J, with 3 bases between. The assay was immunoSEQ multiplex PCR, and TCRdb's table has in-frame clones only and misses some. The sample has about 150,000 clones, approximately 87% seen once. The sequenced sample was peripheral blood, obtained on day 0 of MenACWY control vaccination. This receptor was identified in an adult in good health. The chain uses TRBV27 and TRBJ1-5; no definite D call. The CDR3 loop is CASSKSNQPQHF. For the CDR3, the DNA is TGTGCCAGCAGTAAGAGCAATCAGCCCCAGCATTTT.